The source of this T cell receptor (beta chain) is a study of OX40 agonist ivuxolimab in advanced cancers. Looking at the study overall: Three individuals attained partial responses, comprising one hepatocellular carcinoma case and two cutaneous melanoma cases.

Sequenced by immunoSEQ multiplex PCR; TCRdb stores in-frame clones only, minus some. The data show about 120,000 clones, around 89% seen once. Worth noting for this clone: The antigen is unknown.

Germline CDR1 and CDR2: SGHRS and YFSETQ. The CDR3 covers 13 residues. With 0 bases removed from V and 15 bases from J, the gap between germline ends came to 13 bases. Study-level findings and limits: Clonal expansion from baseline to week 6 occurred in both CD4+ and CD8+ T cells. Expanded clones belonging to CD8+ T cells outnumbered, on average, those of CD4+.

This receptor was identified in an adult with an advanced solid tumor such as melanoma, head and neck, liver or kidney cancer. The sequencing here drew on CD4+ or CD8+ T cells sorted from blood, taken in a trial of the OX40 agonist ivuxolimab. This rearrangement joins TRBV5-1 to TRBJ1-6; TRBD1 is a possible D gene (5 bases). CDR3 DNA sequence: TGCGCCAGCAGCTTGGCCTTGGGGGAAGGCCTCCACTTT. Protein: CASSLALGEGLHF.